Listed below are T cell receptor beta chains from one sample, sequenced in a study of cytomegalovirus exposure and HLA in healthy donors. Method: immunoSEQ multiplex PCR; TCRdb's copy keeps in-frame clones and lacks some. The profile shows fewer than 250,000 clones, over 65% of them singletons. The sequenced sample consisted of PBMCs. The receptor source for this set is a woman younger than 35 in good health and CMV-seronegative. Both conserved end residues are part of each CDR3. Fields, in order: CDR3 DNA, CDR3 protein, D gene, V gene, J gene, clone size. D genes are given only for firm matches. The size of a clone is reported for some rows only, either as once, few or many, or as a class for expanded clones.

CDR3nt: TGTGCCAGCAGTTACTCACGGACTGCCTTAGAGACCCAGTACTTC; CDR3aa: CASSYSRTALETQYF; d_gene: .; v_gene: TRBV6-5; j_gene: TRBJ2-5; abundance: .
CDR3nt: TGCGCCAGCAGCCATCTTAGCTCCTACAATGAGCAGTTCTTC; CDR3aa: CASSHLSSYNEQFF; d_gene: .; v_gene: TRBV5-1; j_gene: TRBJ2-1; abundance: .
CDR3nt: TGTGCCGGGAAGGACAGGGTTGTGACTGAAGCTTTCTTT; CDR3aa: CAGKDRVVTEAFF; d_gene: TRBD1; v_gene: TRBV6-1; j_gene: TRBJ1-1; abundance: few
CDR3nt: TGTGCCAGCAGCCAACTGGATGCGCGGGTCACCGGGGAGCTGTTTTTT; CDR3aa: CASSQLDARVTGELFF; d_gene: .; v_gene: TRBV7-3; j_gene: TRBJ2-2; abundance: .
CDR3nt: TGTGCCAGCAGCTGGGGACAGGGGCCTAGCACAGATACGCAGTATTTT; CDR3aa: CASSWGQGPSTDTQYF; d_gene: TRBD1; v_gene: TRBV5-6; j_gene: TRBJ2-3; abundance: .
CDR3nt: TGTGCCAGCAGCTTAAGTCGCAGGGGCACGCAGTATTTT; CDR3aa: CASSLSRRGTQYF; d_gene: .; v_gene: TRBV7-3; j_gene: TRBJ2-3; abundance: .
CDR3nt: TGTGCCAGCAGCCCGGGACCCGGGGACAGGCAACGTCGGGACACCGGGGAGCTGTTTTTT; CDR3aa: CASSPGPGDRQRRDTGELFF; d_gene: TRBD1; v_gene: TRBV5-4; j_gene: TRBJ2-2; abundance: .
CDR3nt: TGTGCCAGCAGTCCTCGACAGGCGAGCTACAATGAGCAGTTCTTC; CDR3aa: CASSPRQASYNEQFF; d_gene: .; v_gene: TRBV6-5; j_gene: TRBJ2-1; abundance: .
CDR3nt: TGTGCCAGCAGTGAATCGGGTCAGGTGGATGAAAAACTGTTTTTT; CDR3aa: CASSESGQVDEKLFF; d_gene: .; v_gene: TRBV25-1; j_gene: TRBJ1-4; abundance: .
CDR3nt: TGTGCCAGCAGTTTATTTAATACTGAATGGTTCTTC; CDR3aa: CASSLFNTEWFF; d_gene: .; v_gene: TRBV28; j_gene: TRBJ2-1; abundance: .
CDR3nt: TGTGCCAGCACCGACAGGGATGGAGAGACCCAGTACTTC; CDR3aa: CASTDRDGETQYF; d_gene: TRBD1; v_gene: TRBV2; j_gene: TRBJ2-5; abundance: .
CDR3nt: TGTGCCAGCCGACCCCAGGGCTCCTACAATGAGCAGTTCTTC; CDR3aa: CASRPQGSYNEQFF; d_gene: .; v_gene: TRBV27; j_gene: TRBJ2-1; abundance: .
CDR3nt: TGTGCCAGCAGCTTTGGGGGTAGTGAAGCTTTCTTT; CDR3aa: CASSFGGSEAFF; d_gene: .; v_gene: TRBV7-6; j_gene: TRBJ1-1; abundance: .
CDR3nt: TGTGCCAGCAGCTCACAAGTCGGCATCCCCACACATGAGCAGTTCTTC; CDR3aa: CASSSQVGIPTHEQFF; d_gene: .; v_gene: TRBV9; j_gene: TRBJ2-1; abundance: .
CDR3nt: TGTGCCAGCAGTGACTCATGGCCATCCGGGGCTTTCTTT; CDR3aa: CASSDSWPSGAFF; d_gene: .; v_gene: TRBV6-4; j_gene: TRBJ1-1; abundance: .
CDR3nt: TGCGCCAGCAGCTGGACAGGGGCTAACACTGAAGCTTTCTTT; CDR3aa: CASSWTGANTEAFF; d_gene: TRBD1; v_gene: TRBV5-1; j_gene: TRBJ1-1; abundance: once
CDR3nt: TGCGCCAGCAGCTCCCAAGGGCCCCTCGGTGAGCAGTTCTTC; CDR3aa: CASSSQGPLGEQFF; d_gene: .; v_gene: TRBV5-1; j_gene: TRBJ2-1; abundance: once
CDR3nt: TGTGCCAGCTCACCACCAATAACGCGCAATGAGCAGTTCTTC; CDR3aa: CASSPPITRNEQFF; d_gene: .; v_gene: TRBV18; j_gene: TRBJ2-1; abundance: .
CDR3nt: TGTGCCAGCAGTTTAGCCCTAGCGATCTACGAGCAGTACTTC; CDR3aa: CASSLALAIYEQYF; d_gene: .; v_gene: TRBV28; j_gene: TRBJ2-7; abundance: .
CDR3nt: TGTGCCAGCAGCCGCGTCAGGCAGGGGGTCCAAGAGACCCAGTACTTC; CDR3aa: CASSRVRQGVQETQYF; d_gene: TRBD1; v_gene: TRBV7-8; j_gene: TRBJ2-5; abundance: .
CDR3nt: TGTGCCAGCAGCTTAGATGGGGCGGGGGCCTACGAGCAGTACTTC; CDR3aa: CASSLDGAGAYEQYF; d_gene: TRBD2; v_gene: TRBV11-2; j_gene: TRBJ2-7; abundance: once
CDR3nt: TGTGCCAGCAGCTTAGGCAGGGGGGATGGCTACACCTTC; CDR3aa: CASSLGRGDGYTF; d_gene: TRBD1; v_gene: TRBV7-9; j_gene: TRBJ1-2; abundance: .
CDR3nt: TGTGCCAGCAGCTATCGGGGGGATTCCCCCCAGCATTTT; CDR3aa: CASSYRGDSPQHF; d_gene: .; v_gene: TRBV7-6; j_gene: TRBJ1-5; abundance: .
CDR3nt: TGTGCCTGGTCAGCTACAAGGGACTATGGCTACACCTTC; CDR3aa: CAWSATRDYGYTF; d_gene: .; v_gene: TRBV30; j_gene: TRBJ1-2; abundance: once
CDR3nt: TGTGCCAGCAGCATACAGGGAAACACTGAAGCTTTCTTT; CDR3aa: CASSIQGNTEAFF; d_gene: .; v_gene: TRBV14; j_gene: TRBJ1-1; abundance: .
CDR3nt: TGTGCCTGGAGTGCCCTCTCTGGATTCGATCAGCCCCAGCATTTT; CDR3aa: CAWSALSGFDQPQHF; d_gene: .; v_gene: TRBV30; j_gene: TRBJ1-5; abundance: .
CDR3nt: TGTGCCAGCAGTTTATCGGGCAGGCTAGAGGAGCAGTTCTTC; CDR3aa: CASSLSGRLEEQFF; d_gene: .; v_gene: TRBV27; j_gene: TRBJ2-1; abundance: .
CDR3nt: TGTGCCAGCAGTTCTCCGGGGTACGAGCAGTACTTC; CDR3aa: CASSSPGYEQYF; d_gene: .; v_gene: TRBV6-5; j_gene: TRBJ2-7; abundance: .
CDR3nt: TGTGCCAGCAGTAAGGGACAGTTATCTGAAGCTTTCTTT; CDR3aa: CASSKGQLSEAFF; d_gene: TRBD1; v_gene: TRBV2; j_gene: TRBJ1-1; abundance: .
CDR3nt: TGTGCCAGCAGTCCTGAGGGGACAGGGAGTTCACCCCTCCACTTT; CDR3aa: CASSPEGTGSSPLHF; d_gene: TRBD1; v_gene: TRBV6-5; j_gene: TRBJ1-6; abundance: .
CDR3nt: TGTGCCAGCAGTGGGGGTTACACCGGGGAGCTGTTTTTT; CDR3aa: CASSGGYTGELFF; d_gene: .; v_gene: TRBV2; j_gene: TRBJ2-2; abundance: .
CDR3nt: TGTGCCAGCAGTGACCCGACCGGGACTGGAAACTATGGCTACACCTTC; CDR3aa: CASSDPTGTGNYGYTF; d_gene: .; v_gene: TRBV6-1; j_gene: TRBJ1-2; abundance: .
CDR3nt: TGTGCCAGCAGTGAAGGGACAGGGGTTGAAAAACTGTTTTTT; CDR3aa: CASSEGTGVEKLFF; d_gene: TRBD1; v_gene: TRBV6-1; j_gene: TRBJ1-4; abundance: .
CDR3nt: TGTGCCAGCAGCTCCGACAGGCGAATGAACACTGAAGCTTTCTTT; CDR3aa: CASSSDRRMNTEAFF; d_gene: .; v_gene: TRBV5-5; j_gene: TRBJ1-1; abundance: .
CDR3nt: TGTGCCAGTAGTACCTCCCTACACGAGAATACGCAGTATTTT; CDR3aa: CASSTSLHENTQYF; d_gene: .; v_gene: TRBV19; j_gene: TRBJ2-3; abundance: .